This T cell receptor (beta chain) was documented in a study of blood T cell repertoires in COVID-19. The overall study: The United States, Italy and Spain supplied acute and convalescent COVID-19 samples. In each case, the material was cDNA or gDNA derived from T cells, B-cell-depleted T cells, or PBMCs.

Here immunoSEQ multiplex PCR was the method, and the copy in TCRdb shows in-frame clones only, minus some. Here the sample spans tens of thousands of clones, about 85% being singletons. Germline CDR1 and CDR2: SNHLY and FYNNEI. The CDR3 contains 14 residues. J gave up 5 bases and V 6 bases, and 5 bases lay outside the gene matches. Specimen: peripheral blood. The clonotype originates from a human donor in a cohort sampled during active COVID-19. The J gene is TRBJ1-4, the V gene TRBV2; 8 nucleotides agree with TRBD1. Here the CDR3 reads CASRDRVWNEKLFF. The CDR3 coding sequence is TGTGCCAGCAGGGACAGGGTTTGGAATGAAAAACTGTTTTTT.